Ten or more counts support the clone carrying this T cell receptor (beta chain). MiXCR was run by TCRdb on the RT-PCR reads, yielding one entry per CDR3 protein. The table records about 680,000 distinct CDR3 sequences, approximately 15% of them present only once. The ends lost 6 bases at V and 10 bases at J; junction bases unmatched: 9. Germline loops: CDR1 SEHNR, CDR2 FQNEAQ (reference sequence). The CDR3 has 14 amino acids. Sequenced material: memory CD4+ T cells from blood. The chain recombines TRBV7-9 with TRBJ1-6, with TRBD1 matching over 7 bases. The TCR sequence derives from a female donor in good health, serving as a healthy control. The CDR3 is CASRTTGERSPLHF. CDR3 in DNA: TGTGCCAGCAGGACCACAGGGGAAAGATCACCCCTCCACTTT.